This T cell receptor beta chain was captured in a study of human T cells and chemical hapten exposure. Time point: pre-sensitization, week 0. Treatment indicated: therapeutic diphenylcyclopropenone sensitization with weekly scalp DPC. In its sample, this clonotype was seen a few times. TCRdb reprocessed the RACE reads via MiXCR and lists one record per CDR3 protein. This sample has 270,000 or so distinct CDR3 sequences, with roughly 7.4% found just once. CDR1 MNHEY and CDR2 SVGEGT come from the germline V gene. V was clipped by 6 bases and J by 8 bases, with 20 bases between them. The CDR3 spans 15 residues.

The chain uses TRBV6-2 or TRBV6-3 and TRBJ2-1; tentatively, D is TRBD2 (6 bases). This sample comprised whole blood, obtained in connection with sensitization to the hapten diphenylcyclopropenone (DPC). The clonotype comes from a man aged 18-30 years with alopecia areata. Some clones in this sample may be carry-over from other donors' samples. The CDR3 DNA reads as TGTGCCAGCAGCCCCGGGACTCAGGGCCTATATGAGCAGTTCTTC. Translating gives CASSPGTQGLYEQFF.